This TCR beta chain was identified in a study of blood T cell repertoires in COVID-19. Background on the study: Whether acute or convalescent, the COVID-19 samples came from the United States, Italy and Spain. Sample material is recorded as cDNA or gDNA derived from T cells, B-cell-depleted T cells, or PBMCs.

From germline, CDR1 is SQVTM and CDR2 ANQGSEA. Trimming removed 6 bases from V and 11 bases from J, with 19 bases in between. The CDR3 sequence is 12 residues long. In the original analysis: From reference gene primer amplification, estimates of nucleated cell counts were derived. Sequencing was performed with immunoSEQ multiplex PCR; in TCRdb, only in-frame clones are kept and a portion is missing. From that table come the V and J calls and clone size; the DNA was used to work out D and trimming. The data show about 120,000 clones, around 82% seen once. The receptor was derived from a woman aged 55 to 70 with acute or convalescent COVID-19. Material: peripheral blood. The rearrangement joins TRBV29-1 to TRBJ1-1, with D uncertain. CDR3 residues: CSVESHARLAFF. The CDR3, as DNA: TGCAGCGTGGAATCACATGCTAGGCTCGCTTTCTTT.